The subject of this entry is one TCR beta chain. This sample was included in a study of CD8 T cells in Susac syndrome. RNA, at roughly 0.5 to 1 ug, was reverse transcribed with random hexamers. Amplification of TCR beta CDR3 used immunoSEQ multiplex PCR across 54 Vbeta and 13 Jbeta. TCRdb called the immunoSEQ multiplex PCR reads again in MiXCR, with one record for every CDR3 protein. The data show fewer than 350,000 distinct CDR3 sequences, with roughly 85% seen just once and 0.2% to 0.25% held by the top ten. Negative isolation yielded the CD8+ and CD4+ T cells, while FACS enriched the TEMRA cells. This TCR was recovered from a human donor with multiple sclerosis. Sequenced input: CD8+ T cells from PBMCs.

The CDR3 sequence is CASSDPDSQLGKNIQYF. The CDR3 DNA is TGTGCCAGCAGTGATCCGGACAGCCAACTGGGTAAAAACATTCAGTACTTC. The chain uses TRBV2 and TRBJ2-4; maybe TRBD1 (6 bases). The V gene lost 3 bases and the J gene lost 4 bases, with 19 bases spanning the gap. Germline V CDR1 and CDR2: SNHLY, FYNNEI. The CDR3 runs 17 residues.